This is a list of T cell receptor beta chains from one sample in a study of vaccination and CD4 T cells after COVID-19. Antigen specificity for these receptors is unknown. TCRdb processed the PCR reads anew with MiXCR; each CDR3 protein has one entry. The sample consists of roughly 13,000 distinct CDR3 sequences, roughly 52% of them appearing once. The source material was CD4+ T cells from blood, cultured in vitro. The receptor source for this set is a human donor who had recovered from COVID-19. Both conserved end residues are part of each CDR3.

v_gene: TRBV28; j_gene: TRBJ1-2; CDR3aa: CASSTPGGFGGYTF
v_gene: TRBV27; j_gene: TRBJ1-5; CDR3aa: CASSSAEGGNQPQHF
v_gene: TRBV5-4; j_gene: TRBJ2-2; CDR3aa: CASSLVVWGRAGELFF
v_gene: TRBV20-1; j_gene: TRBJ2-5; CDR3aa: CSARNLAGVVETQYF
v_gene: TRBV6-4; j_gene: TRBJ2-5; CDR3aa: CASSSGHYQETQYF
v_gene: TRBV20-1; j_gene: TRBJ2-2; CDR3aa: CSENPPRVPGELFF
v_gene: TRBV20-1; j_gene: TRBJ2-1; CDR3aa: CSAPRQGVGNEQFF
v_gene: TRBV20-1; j_gene: TRBJ1-5; CDR3aa: CSLMRATNQPQHF
v_gene: TRBV7-9; j_gene: TRBJ2-2; CDR3aa: CASSLGTSNTGELFF
v_gene: TRBV10-3; j_gene: TRBJ2-3; CDR3aa: CAISGGSWVAGNTDTQYF
v_gene: TRBV7-2; j_gene: TRBJ2-3; CDR3aa: CASSLGRLDTQYF
v_gene: TRBV6-1; j_gene: TRBJ1-1; CDR3aa: CASSGHGVNTEAFF
v_gene: TRBV7-8; j_gene: TRBJ2-1; CDR3aa: CASSLFIDGRPNEQFF
v_gene: TRBV30; j_gene: TRBJ2-7; CDR3aa: CACWDRARRNEQYF
v_gene: TRBV6-5; j_gene: TRBJ2-7; CDR3aa: CASSFRAGTANSHEQYF
v_gene: TRBV19; j_gene: TRBJ2-3; CDR3aa: CASGQGANTDTQYF
v_gene: TRBV2; j_gene: TRBJ2-7; CDR3aa: CASSDRLVSSYEQYF
v_gene: TRBV28; j_gene: TRBJ2-7; CDR3aa: CASREFYEQYF
v_gene: TRBV25-1; j_gene: TRBJ2-1; CDR3aa: CASSDPPDRTHSYNEQFF
v_gene: TRBV15; j_gene: TRBJ1-2; CDR3aa: CATSNSQEPTNGYTF
v_gene: TRBV12-2; j_gene: TRBJ2-2; CDR3aa: CASRLARRRAGEGPDRELFF
v_gene: TRBV7-8; j_gene: TRBJ2-3; CDR3aa: CASSLVTGTRITYTDTQYF
v_gene: TRBV7-2; j_gene: TRBJ2-2; CDR3aa: CASSPRRDTGELFF
v_gene: TRBV5-1; j_gene: TRBJ2-1; CDR3aa: CASSVRGMNGGEQFF